This entry lists 13 T cell receptor beta chains sequenced from one sample in a study of cytomegalovirus exposure and HLA in healthy donors. This PCR relied on a set of 60 Vbeta primers and 13 Jbeta primers. Clones were read by immunoSEQ multiplex PCR, and TCRdb kept only the in-frame ones, dropping some. Found here are about 110,000 clones, roughly two thirds of them singletons; the top ten hold 7.5% to 9%. The sequenced sample was PBMCs. These receptor sequences come from a man aged 18 to 30 in good health and CMV-seropositive.

The chain joins TRBV5-1 to TRBJ1-5; perhaps TRBD1 as D (5 bases). Trimming removed 5 bases from V and 4 bases from J, with 10 bases in between. Germline lookup yields CDR1 SGHRS and CDR2 YFSETQ. This CDR3 has 13 residues. As DNA, the CDR3 is TGCGCCAGCAGGGGGGGGATGAATCAGCCCCAGCATTTT. Its translation is CASRGGMNQPQHF.

The CDR3 DNA is TGTGCCAGCAGTGACGCAGGCTGGCCTACCGAGCAGTACGTC. It translates to CASSDAGWPTEQYV. This chain uses TRBV2 with TRBJ2-7; D is unclear. Germline V gene data show CDR1 as SNHLY and CDR2 as FYNNEI. CDR3 length equals 14 residues. V was pared by 3 bases and J by 6 bases, with 15 bases between.

The chain couples TRBV2 to TRBJ2-2, with D tentatively TRBD1 (6 bases). CDR3 length: 14 residues. The V gene lost 5 bases and the J gene lost 4 bases, with 11 bases spanning the gap. Looked up from germline, CDR1 is SNHLY and CDR2 is FYNNEI. The CDR3, as DNA: TGTGCCAGCAGTCGTGGGACACGCACCGGGGAGCTGTTTTTT. Protein: CASSRGTRTGELFF.

V is TRBV7-6 and J is TRBJ2-5, with 7 bases that match TRBD1. There are 15 residues in the CDR3. With 4 bases clipped from V and 7 bases from J, the junction kept 12 bases outside the gene matches. Germline CDR1 reads SGHVS; CDR2 reads FNYEAQ. CDR3 in amino acids: CASSYGQDLWGTQYF. CDR3 nucleotide sequence: TGTGCCAGCAGCTACGGACAGGACCTATGGGGGACCCAGTACTTC.

This chain connects TRBV5-1 to TRBJ2-7; 7 bases map to TRBD2. The CDR3 spans 14 residues. CDR1 is SGHRS and CDR2 is YFSETQ in the germline V gene. V lost 4 bases and J lost 0; bases outside the gene matches: 4. For the CDR3, the DNA is TGCGCCAGCAGCCCCTGGGGGGGCTCCTACGAGCAGTACTTC. Encoded protein: CASSPWGGSYEQYF. Filled out from reference TRBV5-1 and TRBJ2-7, the complete variable domain reads KAGVTQTPRYLIKTRGQQVTLSCSPISGHRSVSWYQQTPGQGLQFLFEYFSETQRNKGNFPGRFSGRQFSNSRSEMNVSTLELGDSALYLCASSPWGGSYEQYFGPGTRLTVT.

This clone was counted a single time. V is TRBV30 and J is TRBJ1-3; TRBD1 is a possible D gene (6 bases). The length of the CDR3 is 12 residues. V was clipped by 5 bases and J by 9 bases, with 14 bases between them. The V gene's germline CDR1 is GTSNPN and CDR2 SVGIG (reference sequence). The CDR3 DNA follows: TGTGCCTGGGGGGACAAGAGGAGCACCATATATTTT. It translates to CAWGDKRSTIYF.

This clone has just one count. The J gene is TRBJ2-7, the V gene TRBV5-6, with 8 nucleotides matching TRBD2. Germline-derived CDR1 and CDR2 are SGHDT and YYEEEE. The CDR3 sequence is 16 residues long. V was pared by 2 bases and J by 3 bases, with 10 bases of the junction left unmatched. The CDR3 DNA reads TGTGCCAGCAGCTTTAGCGGGGCGCGTTCGGACTACGAGCAGTACGTC. Residues: CASSFSGARSDYEQYV.

This clone was seen a single time. V usage is TRBV6-5 and J usage is TRBJ1-1, with 7 bases identical to TRBD1. In germline, CDR1 is MNHEY, CDR2 SVGAGI. CDR3 length: 15 residues. Unmatched junction bases numbered 6, after V lost 5 bases and J lost 0 bases. CDR3 sequence reads: CASSLGGQLNTEAFF. DNA for the CDR3: TGTGCCAGCAGTCTCGGGGGACAGTTGAACACTGAAGCTTTCTTT.

A few counts support this clone. J is TRBJ1-1 and V is TRBV5-5; D is uncertain. CDR1 and CDR2 from the germline V gene are SGHKS and YYEKEE (reference sequence). The CDR3 consists of 13 residues. V was shortened by 1 base and J by 4 bases, with 8 bases between the two germline ends. The CDR3, as DNA: TGTGCCAGCAGCTTGATTACTCCCACTGAAGCTTTCTTT. This gives the protein CASSLITPTEAFF.

This sequence joins TRBV5-1 and TRBJ2-7, with D perhaps matching TRBD2 (5 bases). This CDR3 spans 13 amino acids. The ends were cut back, 7 bases at V and 7 bases at J, with 18 bases in the middle. Germline V gene sequence: CDR1 SGHRS, CDR2 YFSETQ. The CDR3 region is CASSQRDGIEQYF. The CDR3 region has the DNA TGCGCCAGCTCCCAACGGGATGGGATAGAGCAGTACTTC.

The chain combines TRBV7-2 with TRBJ2-3; D is possibly TRBD2 (6 bases). V was clipped by 2 bases and J by 4 bases, with 19 bases between them. The CDR3 is 17 amino acids. CDR1 and CDR2 from the germline V gene are SGHTA and FQGNSA. The CDR3 spells CASSLTNNGGWSDTQYF. The DNA of the CDR3 is TGTGCCAGCAGCTTAACCAACAACGGAGGGTGGTCAGATACGCAGTATTTT.

This rearrangement joins TRBV9 to TRBJ2-7, with TRBD2 identical over 8 bases. This CDR3 comprises 14 residues. Germline CDR1 and CDR2: SGDLS and YYNGEE. V was pared by 0 bases and J by 9 bases, with 8 bases of the junction left unmatched. The CDR3 coding sequence is TGTGCCAGCAGCGTAGATGAGCGGGGGTTCGTGCAGTACTTC. It codes for CASSVDERGFVQYF.

The chain couples TRBV2 to TRBJ2-2, with D possibly matching TRBD1 (6 bases). The V and J ends lost 7 bases and 5 bases respectively, with 14 bases between them. The CDR3 runs to 14 residues. Germline CDR1 SNHLY, CDR2 FYNNEI. The DNA of the CDR3 is TGTGCCAGCATGAGCCAGGGGACGACCGGGGAGCTGTTTTTT. This gives the protein CASMSQGTTGELFF. Supplemented by reference TRBV2 and TRBJ2-2, the full variable domain reads EPEVTQTPSHQVTQMGQEVILRCVPISNHLYFYWYRQILGQKVEFLVSFYNNEISEKSEIFDDQFSVERPDGSNFTLKIRSTKLEDSAMYFCASMSQGTTGELFFGEGSRLTVL.